This T cell receptor (beta chain) derives from a study of blood T cell repertoires in COVID-19. Across the whole study: Sites across the United States, Italy and Spain contributed samples from acute and convalescent COVID-19.

Produced via immunoSEQ multiplex PCR; TCRdb's table is partial and in-frame only. The data show more than 200,000 clones, about 83% seen once. CDR3 size: 15 residues. Trimming took 4 bases from V and 3 from J; bases not matched to a gene: 7. CDR1 and CDR2 from the germline V gene are SNHLY and FYNNEI. The rearrangement joins TRBV2 to TRBJ2-7, with 9 bases matching TRBD1. The source of this sequence is a woman aged 45-65 years with acute or convalescent COVID-19. The sequencing input was peripheral blood. The CDR3 nucleotides read TGTGCCAGCAGTGGGGAGGGACAGGGAAGCTACGAGCAGTACTTC. This encodes CASSGEGQGSYEQYF.